A selection of T cell receptor beta chains follows, all from one sample in a study of T-cell memory formation after mild COVID-19. TCRdb independently ran MiXCR on the 5' RACE reads; one entry per CDR3 protein. The sample consists of some 130,000 distinct CDR3 sequences, approximately 5.9% of them appearing once. Sequencing was done on a sample of PBMCs or a T cell subset sorted from them (not recorded which). The source is an adult woman who had mild COVID-19 (a few samples of this study predate the infection). Cell type and time point are not known. Each CDR3 is given without its conserved first and last residue. The order of the fields is D gene, V gene, CDR3 protein. The D gene is left open where the match is weak.

-,TRBV18,ASSPSPGRAGANVLT
-,TRBV13,ASSRTDKHHSSYEQY
-,TRBV6-5,ASRFGISQTGHEQF
-,TRBV2,ASSGDDRSAF
TRBD2,TRBV7-2,ASSARLAGGFYEQY
-,TRBV7-2,ASSQAREQF
TRBD2,TRBV7-9,ASSNRPGLQSEQF
-,TRBV29-1,SAGTSTYEQY
-,TRBV6-2/TRBV6-3,ASIGGEYEQY
-,TRBV5-1,ASSFLTGETQY
-,TRBV5-1,ASSLIGRTDTQY
-,TRBV29-1,SVGGGVSYNEQF
TRBD1,TRBV11-2,ASRRQGAGYT
TRBD1,TRBV12-3/TRBV12-4,ASSLQGEGQPQH
TRBD2,TRBV5-1,ASSLGFIKAGGNEQF
TRBD1,TRBV7-2,ASSGQVLAKNIQY
TRBD1,TRBV5-1,ASSLRQGADYGYT
TRBD1,TRBV2,ASSGQGRFQPQH
-,TRBV5-1,ASSSSGNEQF
-,TRBV6-6,ASSYSGRDHGYT
-,TRBV2,ASSREGNQPQH
-,TRBV18,ASSPVYDSGANVLT
TRBD2,TRBV7-2,ASSPREGATEQY
-,TRBV5-1,ASSLVPQGRAEAF
TRBD1,TRBV27,ASSLSWTGPETQY